Each of the 14 T cell receptor beta chains below was sequenced from the same sample in a study of long-term antiretroviral therapy in people with HIV. The immunoSEQ assay was v3.0, run at survey level. Data came from immunoSEQ multiplex PCR; TCRdb stores just in-frame clones and leaves some out. The sample contains about 27,000 clones, around four fifths of which appear only once. The sample consisted of unsorted PBMCs, taken 0.8 years before starting antiretroviral therapy. Receptors were obtained from a man younger than 35 with HIV.

The gene calls are TRBV28 and TRBJ2-3, with 7 bases that match TRBD1. CDR1 and CDR2 from the germline V gene are MDHEN and SYDVKM. CDR3 length: 16 residues. V lost 3 bases to trimming and J lost 0 bases; unmatched junction nucleotides: 6. CDR3 bases: TGTGCCAGCAGTTTCCGACAGGGAACTAGCACAGATACGCAGTATTTT. This sequence encodes CASSFRQGTSTDTQYF.

The rearrangement links TRBV6-5 to TRBJ1-5; 7 bases match TRBD1. This CDR3 comprises 15 residues. With 5 bases clipped from V and 1 base from J, the junction kept 5 bases outside the gene matches. CDR1 and CDR2 (germline): MNHEY, SVGAGI. The CDR3 loop is CASSHGGQSNQPQHF. Written as DNA, the CDR3 is TGTGCCAGCAGTCACGGGGGACAGAGCAATCAGCCCCAGCATTTT.

The rearrangement uses TRBV19 and TRBJ2-7, with D unclear. V shed 5 bases and J shed 3 bases, with 11 bases lying between them. The V gene's germline CDR1 is LNHDA and CDR2 SQIVND (reference sequence). There are 13 residues in the CDR3. The CDR3 sequence: CASSPGTGYEQYF. The CDR3, as DNA: TGTGCCAGTAGTCCTGGAACGGGCTACGAGCAGTACTTC.

This clone appeared a few times. This chain connects TRBV5-4 to TRBJ2-7, with 10 bases aligning to TRBD2. Per the germline V gene, CDR1 is SGHNT and CDR2 is YYREEE (reference sequence). J was trimmed by 1 base and V by 2 bases; bases with no gene match: 0. This CDR3 is 14 amino acids long. Written as DNA, the CDR3 is TGTGCCAGCAGCTTAGCGGGAGGGTCCTACGAGCAGTACTTC. Translated, it gives CASSLAGGSYEQYF. The full variable domain, rest sourced from reference TRBV5-4 and TRBJ2-7, is ETGVTQSPTHLIKTRGQQVTLRCSSQSGHNTVSWYQQALGQGPQFIFQYYREEENGRGNFPPRFSGLQFPNYSSELNVNALELDDSALYLCASSLAGGSYEQYFGPGTRLTVT.

The chain has TRBV5-1 and TRBJ2-7, with 8 positions matching TRBD1. V lost 2 bases and J lost 6; bases outside the gene matches: 10. CDR3 length: 15 amino acids. The germline gives CDR1 SGHRS, CDR2 YFSETQ. The DNA of the CDR3 is TGCGCCAGCAGCTTACTACCCGGACAGGGAGGCGAGCAGTACTTC. Its protein product is CASSLLPGQGGEQYF.

The CDR3 DNA follows: TGCGCCAGCAGTTCCGGGACAGGGGTCAATGAGCAGTTCTTC. Translated: CASSSGTGVNEQFF. The V call is TRBV23-1, the J call TRBJ2-1; 10 bases line up with TRBD1. TRBV23-1 qualifies as an ORF whose function is uncertain. The CDR3 is 14 residues long. The V and J ends lost 5 bases and 6 bases, in that order; junction bases with no gene match: 4.

V gene TRBV18 combines with J gene TRBJ2-5, with 8 bases fitting TRBD1. CDR1 and CDR2 (germline): KGHSH, LQKENI. The CDR3 loop spans 14 amino acids. After removal of 5 bases from V and 5 bases from J, the junction contained 7 bases not matched to a gene. The CDR3 region has the DNA TGTGCCAGCTCATCTATGACAGGGGCCGAGACCCAGTACTTC. Amino acid sequence: CASSSMTGAETQYF.

This clone occurred a few times. The junction differs from germline at one of its ends, possibly a read error. This chain links TRBV7-7 with TRBJ2-2; 9 bases match TRBD1. Germline V gene sequence: CDR1 SSHAT, CDR2 FNYEAQ (reference sequence). This CDR3 has 17 amino acids. Written as DNA, the CDR3 is TGTGCTAGCAGCCCCGGGCCGGGACAGGGGAACACCGGGGAGCTGTTTTTT. Translated, it gives CASSPGPGQGNTGELFF.

This sequence joins TRBV2 and TRBJ2-7; tentatively, D is TRBD1 (5 bases). The CDR3 has 13 residues. The germline V gene has CDR1 SNHLY and CDR2 FYNNEI. Between the trimmed V and J ends, which lost 4 bases and 3 bases, there was a span of 10 bases. This chain's CDR3 is CASSGGLLYEQYF. CDR3 sequence (DNA): TGTGCCAGCAGTGGGGGCCTTCTCTACGAGCAGTACTTC.

The V and J genes are TRBV19 and TRBJ2-3, with 9 nucleotides matching TRBD2. Germline V gives CDR1 LNHDA, CDR2 SQIVND (reference sequence). J gave up 5 bases and V 2 bases, and 11 bases lay outside the gene matches. This CDR3 region has 17 residues. CDR3 bases: TGTGCCAGTAGTATAACCCGCGGGAGGGCGCGGGGAGATACGCAGTATTTT. It translates to CASSITRGRARGDTQYF.

This chain links TRBV28 with TRBJ2-3; 7 bases map to TRBD2. This CDR3 has 16 amino acids. Per the germline V gene, CDR1 is MDHEN and CDR2 is SYDVKM. V lost 4 bases and J lost 6; bases outside the gene matches: 13. The CDR3 here is CASSSLFGRWRDTQYF. The CDR3 DNA sequence: TGTGCCAGCAGTTCCCTTTTCGGGAGGTGGCGCGATACGCAGTATTTT.

V gene TRBV5-4 combines with J gene TRBJ2-1; maybe TRBD1 (6 bases). With 4 bases removed from V and 0 bases from J, the gap between germline ends came to 11 bases. The germline gives CDR1 SGHNT, CDR2 YYREEE (reference sequence). The CDR3 runs 15 residues. The CDR3 is CASSEGGGSYNEQFF. Here the CDR3 DNA reads TGTGCCAGCAGCGAAGGGGGTGGCTCCTACAATGAGCAGTTCTTC.

The chain has TRBV28 and TRBJ2-3; D is unclear. In germline, CDR1 is MDHEN, CDR2 SYDVKM. The CDR3 runs to 15 residues. V lost 2 bases and J lost 4, with 13 bases in between. CDR3 DNA sequence: TGTGCCAGCAGTTTAGGGCGCCCCGGTGCAGATACGCAGTATTTT. Translation: CASSLGRPGADTQYF.

In DNA, the CDR3 is TGTGCCAGCAGCTTAAGCGGAGTTGAGCAGTTCTTC. Encoded protein: CASSLSGVEQFF. V is TRBV5-4 and J is TRBJ2-1; possible D gene TRBD2, 5 bases. The CDR3 is 12 residues long. Germline V gene data show CDR1 as SGHNT and CDR2 as YYREEE (reference sequence). V gave up 2 bases and J gave up 9 bases, with 9 bases separating them.